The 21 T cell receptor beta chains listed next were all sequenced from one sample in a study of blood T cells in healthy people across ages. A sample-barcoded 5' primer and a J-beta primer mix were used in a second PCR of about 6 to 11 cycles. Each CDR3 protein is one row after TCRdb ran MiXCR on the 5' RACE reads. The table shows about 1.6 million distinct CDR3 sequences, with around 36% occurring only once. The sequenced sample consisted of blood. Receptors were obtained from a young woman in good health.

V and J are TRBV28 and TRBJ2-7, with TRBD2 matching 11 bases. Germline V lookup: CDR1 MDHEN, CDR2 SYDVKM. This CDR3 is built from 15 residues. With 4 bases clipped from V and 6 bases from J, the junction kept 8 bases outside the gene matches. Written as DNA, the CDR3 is TGTGCCAGCAGTTCACGGACTAGCGGGTATCGCGAGCAGTACTTC. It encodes CASSSRTSGYREQYF.

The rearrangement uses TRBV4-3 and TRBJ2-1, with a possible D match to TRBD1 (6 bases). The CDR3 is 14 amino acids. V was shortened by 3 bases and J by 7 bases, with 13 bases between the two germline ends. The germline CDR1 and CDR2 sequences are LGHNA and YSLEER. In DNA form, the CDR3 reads TGCGCCAGCAGCCAGTGGGGGCCAGGGAATGAGCAGTTCTTC. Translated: CASSQWGPGNEQFF.

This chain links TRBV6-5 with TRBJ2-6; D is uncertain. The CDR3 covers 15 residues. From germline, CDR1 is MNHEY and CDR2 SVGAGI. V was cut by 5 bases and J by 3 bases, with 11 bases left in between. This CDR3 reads CASSPQSYGANVLTF. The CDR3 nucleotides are TGTGCCAGCAGTCCTCAGTCATATGGGGCCAACGTCCTGACTTTC.

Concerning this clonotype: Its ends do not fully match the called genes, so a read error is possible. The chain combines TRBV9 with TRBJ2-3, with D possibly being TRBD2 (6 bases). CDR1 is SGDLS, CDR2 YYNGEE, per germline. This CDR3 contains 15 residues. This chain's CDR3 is CASSQHTTSTGTQYF. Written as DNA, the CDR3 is TGTGCCAGCAGCCAACACACAACTAGCACAGGTACGCAGTATTTT.

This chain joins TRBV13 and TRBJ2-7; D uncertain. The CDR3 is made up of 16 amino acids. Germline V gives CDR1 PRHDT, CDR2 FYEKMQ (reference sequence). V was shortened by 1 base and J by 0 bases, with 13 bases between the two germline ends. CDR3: CASSLVGRSSSYEQYF. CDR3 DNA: TGTGCCAGCAGCTTAGTGGGCAGAAGTAGCTCCTACGAGCAGTACTTC.

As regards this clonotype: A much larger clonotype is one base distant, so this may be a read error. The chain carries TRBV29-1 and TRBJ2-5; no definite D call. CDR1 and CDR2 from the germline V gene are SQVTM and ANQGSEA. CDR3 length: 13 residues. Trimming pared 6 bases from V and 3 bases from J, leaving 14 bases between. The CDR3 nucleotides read TGCAGCGTAAAAATGGCTATGAAAGAGACCCAGTACTTC. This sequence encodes CSVKMAMKETQYF.

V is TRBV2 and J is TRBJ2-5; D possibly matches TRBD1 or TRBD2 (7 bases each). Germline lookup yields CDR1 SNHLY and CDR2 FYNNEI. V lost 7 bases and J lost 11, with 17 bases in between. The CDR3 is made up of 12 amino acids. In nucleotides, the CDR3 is TGTGCCAGCAAAGGGGGCCTGCGGGAGCAGTACTTC. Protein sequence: CASKGGLREQYF.

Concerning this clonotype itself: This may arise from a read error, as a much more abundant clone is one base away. CDR3 sequence: CGVAGTGKGYEQYF. CDR3 sequence (DNA): TGCGGCGTTGCTGGGACAGGGAAGGGCTACGAGCAGTACTTC. This chain links TRBV29-1 with TRBJ2-7, with 9 bases lining up with TRBD1. Germline V CDR1 and CDR2: SQVTM, ANQGSEA. The CDR3 consists of 14 residues.

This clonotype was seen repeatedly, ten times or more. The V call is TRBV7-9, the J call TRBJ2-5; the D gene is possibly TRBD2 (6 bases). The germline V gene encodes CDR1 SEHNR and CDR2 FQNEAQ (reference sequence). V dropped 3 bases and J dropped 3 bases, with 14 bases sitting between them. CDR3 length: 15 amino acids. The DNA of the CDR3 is TGTGCCAGCAGCTTGGGGGGAGGCCGGGAAGAGACCCAGTACTTC. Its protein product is CASSLGGGREETQYF.

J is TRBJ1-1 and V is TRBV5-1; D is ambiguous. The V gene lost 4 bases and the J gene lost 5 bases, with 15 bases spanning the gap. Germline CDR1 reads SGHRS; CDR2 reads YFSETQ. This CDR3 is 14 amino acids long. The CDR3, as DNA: TGCGCCAGCAGCGCTACTGACGGGGATACTGAAGCTTTCTTT. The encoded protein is CASSATDGDTEAFF.

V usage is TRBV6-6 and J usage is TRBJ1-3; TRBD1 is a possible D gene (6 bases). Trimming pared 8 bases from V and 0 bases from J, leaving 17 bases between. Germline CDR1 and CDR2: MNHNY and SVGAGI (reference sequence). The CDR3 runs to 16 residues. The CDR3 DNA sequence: TGTGCCAGCGAACAAACAGGGAGAAACTCTGGAAACACCATATATTTT. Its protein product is CASEQTGRNSGNTIYF.

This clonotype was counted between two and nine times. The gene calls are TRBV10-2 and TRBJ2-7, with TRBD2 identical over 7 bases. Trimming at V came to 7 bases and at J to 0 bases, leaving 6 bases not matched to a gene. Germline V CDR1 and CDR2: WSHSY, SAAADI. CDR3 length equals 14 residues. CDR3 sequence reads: CASTFRGSSYEQYF. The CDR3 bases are TGCGCCAGCACCTTTCGCGGGAGCTCCTACGAGCAGTACTTC.

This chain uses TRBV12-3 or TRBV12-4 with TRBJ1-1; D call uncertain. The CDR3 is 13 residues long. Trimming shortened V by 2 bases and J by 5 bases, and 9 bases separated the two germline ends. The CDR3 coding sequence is TGTGCCAGCAGTTTAAAGAGAATAACTGAAGCTTTCTTT. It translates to CASSLKRITEAFF.

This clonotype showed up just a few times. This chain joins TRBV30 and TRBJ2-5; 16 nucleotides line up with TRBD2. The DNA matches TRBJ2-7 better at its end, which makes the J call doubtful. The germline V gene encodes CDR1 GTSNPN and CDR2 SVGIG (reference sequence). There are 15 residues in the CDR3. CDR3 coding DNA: TGTGCCTGGAGTCTGGGACTAGCGGGAGGGGACGAGCAGTACTTC. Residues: CAWSLGLAGGDEQYF.

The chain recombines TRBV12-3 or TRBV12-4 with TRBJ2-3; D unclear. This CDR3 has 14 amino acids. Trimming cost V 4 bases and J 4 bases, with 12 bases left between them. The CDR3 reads CASSYRVSADTQYF. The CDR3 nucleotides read TGTGCCAGCAGTTATCGGGTCAGCGCAGATACGCAGTATTTT.

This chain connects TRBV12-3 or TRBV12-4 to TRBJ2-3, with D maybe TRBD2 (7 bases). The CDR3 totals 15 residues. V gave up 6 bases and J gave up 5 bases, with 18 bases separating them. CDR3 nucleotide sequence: TGTGCCAGCAGCCCGCGGGGGCTAGGCATAGATACGCAGTATTTT. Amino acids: CASSPRGLGIDTQYF.

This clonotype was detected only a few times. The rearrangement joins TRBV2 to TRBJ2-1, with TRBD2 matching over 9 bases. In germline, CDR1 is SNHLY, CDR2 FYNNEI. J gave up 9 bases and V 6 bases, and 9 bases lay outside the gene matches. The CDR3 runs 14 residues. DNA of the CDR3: TGTGCCAGCAGCCCCGTGGGAGCGGGAGGTGAGCAGTTCTTC. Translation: CASSPVGAGGEQFF. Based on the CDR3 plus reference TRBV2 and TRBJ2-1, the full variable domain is EPEVTQTPSHQVTQMGQEVILRCVPISNHLYFYWYRQILGQKVEFLVSFYNNEISEKSEIFDDQFSVERPDGSNFTLKIRSTKLEDSAMYFCASSPVGAGGEQFFGPGTRLTVL.

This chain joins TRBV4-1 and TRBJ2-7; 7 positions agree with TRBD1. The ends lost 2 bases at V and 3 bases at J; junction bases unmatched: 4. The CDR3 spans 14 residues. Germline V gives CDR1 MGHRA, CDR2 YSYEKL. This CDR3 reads CASSQPGQLYEQYF. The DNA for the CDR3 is TGCGCCAGCAGCCAACCGGGACAGCTCTACGAGCAGTACTTC.

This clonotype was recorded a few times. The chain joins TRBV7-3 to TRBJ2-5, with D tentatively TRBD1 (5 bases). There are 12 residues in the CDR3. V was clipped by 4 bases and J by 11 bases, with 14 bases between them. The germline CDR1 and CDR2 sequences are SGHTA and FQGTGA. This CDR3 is CASSSGHEWQYF. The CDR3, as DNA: TGTGCCAGCAGCTCTGGACACGAATGGCAGTACTTC. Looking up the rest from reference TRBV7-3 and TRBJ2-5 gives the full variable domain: GAGVSQTPSNKVTEKGKYVELRCDPISGHTALYWYRQSLGQGPEFLIYFQGTGAADDSGLPNDRFFAVRPEGSVSTLKIQRTERGDSAVYLCASSSGHEWQYFGPGTRLLVL.

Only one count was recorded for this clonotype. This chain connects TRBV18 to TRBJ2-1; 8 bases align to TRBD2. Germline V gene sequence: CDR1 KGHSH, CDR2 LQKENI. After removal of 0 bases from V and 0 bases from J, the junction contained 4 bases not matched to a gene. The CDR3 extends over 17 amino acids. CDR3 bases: TGTGCCAGCTCACCACCCCGGGAGGGGAGCTCCTACAATGAGCAGTTCTTC. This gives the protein CASSPPREGSSYNEQFF.

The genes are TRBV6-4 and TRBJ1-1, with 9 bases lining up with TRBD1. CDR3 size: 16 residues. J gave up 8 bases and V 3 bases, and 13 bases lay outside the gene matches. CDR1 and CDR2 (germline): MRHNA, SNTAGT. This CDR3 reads CASSERQGGPLGEAFF. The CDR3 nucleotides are TGTGCCAGCAGTGAAAGACAGGGGGGCCCCTTGGGCGAAGCTTTCTTT.